Listed below are T cell receptor beta chains from one sample, sequenced in a study of blood T cells in healthy people across ages. TCRdb re-derived calls from the 5' RACE reads in MiXCR, one entry per CDR3 protein. Among roughly 500,000 distinct CDR3 sequences listed, 24% were seen once. The sample also formed part of further work on T cells of mothers and their children.

The sequencing input was blood. These receptor sequences come from a boy aged 5-17 years in good health. Each CDR3 is given with its conserved first and last residue. The D gene is left open where the match is weak. Clone size is shown for a subset of rows, as once, few, many or a class of expanded clone.

DNA	CDR3	J	D	V	size
TGCGCCAGCACCCGAAACCTACAGGGATCGGGTGGCTACACCTTC	CASTRNLQGSGGYTF	TRBJ1-2	.	TRBV5-1	.
TGTGCCAGCAGTTTACTAGCGGGAGTCGAGCAGTTCTTC	CASSLLAGVEQFF	TRBJ2-1	TRBD2	TRBV12-3/TRBV12-4	.
TGTGCCAGCAGCCAAGAAAAACCCCTAGCAGGGCCCTACGAGCAGTACTTC	CASSQEKPLAGPYEQYF	TRBJ2-7	.	TRBV3-1	.
TGTGCCGGGGCCCCAGGGCCCGGAGAGACCCAGTACTTC	CAGAPGPGETQYF	TRBJ2-5	.	TRBV28	few
TGTGCCAGCAGTTTAGTGGGACTAGTAAGCATTCAGTACTTC	CASSLVGLVSIQYF	TRBJ2-4	TRBD2	TRBV27	few
TGCGCCAGCAGCTTCAGGACAGGGGATAATTCACCCCTCCACTTT	CASSFRTGDNSPLHF	TRBJ1-6	TRBD1	TRBV5-1	few
TGTGCCAGCGGACGGACAGGAGGTGTCTACGAGCAGTACTTC	CASGRTGGVYEQYF	TRBJ2-7	TRBD1	TRBV11-2	many
TGTGCCTGGAGTGTCGGACTAGCCCCGGCAGATACGCAGTATTTT	CAWSVGLAPADTQYF	TRBJ2-3	TRBD2	TRBV30	few
TGCAGCGTTGTGGGCGGGAGCACAGATACGCAGTATTTT	CSVVGGSTDTQYF	TRBJ2-3	.	TRBV29-1	few
TGCGCCAGCAGCCAAGAGTACCCGGCGCCGGGGGAGACCCAGTACTTC	CASSQEYPAPGETQYF	TRBJ2-5	.	TRBV4-3	few
TGTGCCAGCAGCGTAGTGATGGGGAACAATGAGCAGTTCTTC	CASSVVMGNNEQFF	TRBJ2-1	.	TRBV9	.
TGTGCCAGCAGTCCTTCGACAGGGGGCCAGATCTATGGCTACACCTTC	CASSPSTGGQIYGYTF	TRBJ1-2	TRBD1	TRBV27	.
TGTGCCAGCAGTGATGCGGCGGGACGACTTGAAGCTTTCTTT	CASSDAAGRLEAFF	TRBJ1-1	.	TRBV2	.
TGTGCCAGCAGTTTATCTAGCGGGGGAGCAGATACGCAGTATTTT	CASSLSSGGADTQYF	TRBJ2-3	TRBD2	TRBV12-3/TRBV12-4	few
TGTGCCAGCAGTTATCGAGGGAGGAGCGCCTACAATGAGCAGTTCTTC	CASSYRGRSAYNEQFF	TRBJ2-1	.	TRBV6-2/TRBV6-3	few
TGCAGCGTTCAGGCTAGGGAACGCACAGATACGCAGTATTTT	CSVQARERTDTQYF	TRBJ2-3	.	TRBV29-1	.
TGTGCCAGCAGCCCGCGACTAGCGGGGGACGAGCAGTACTTC	CASSPRLAGDEQYF	TRBJ2-7	TRBD2	TRBV7-9	.
TGTGCCAGCAGTTCTCCGGACAGCGCCCTCCAAGAGACCCAGTACTTC	CASSSPDSALQETQYF	TRBJ2-5	.	TRBV28	.
TGTGCCAGCAGCCCTAAGAACCCGGGACTAGCGGGGACTAGCACAGATACGCAGTATTTT	CASSPKNPGLAGTSTDTQYF	TRBJ2-3	TRBD2	TRBV11-1	.
TGTGCCAGCAGTTACTCCGCAAACACCATATATTTT	CASSYSANTIYF	TRBJ1-3	.	TRBV6-2/TRBV6-3	few
TGTGCCAGCAGCCAAGATTGGGGGAACACTGAAGCTTTCTTT	CASSQDWGNTEAFF	TRBJ1-1	.	TRBV4-2	.
TGTGCCAGCAGAGTCGACAGGGGGGGCTATGGCTACACCTTC	CASRVDRGGYGYTF	TRBJ1-2	TRBD1	TRBV28	once
TGTGCCAGCTCACCCCTGCCGGGACAGGGAAAAAACATTCAGTACTTC	CASSPLPGQGKNIQYF	TRBJ2-4	TRBD1	TRBV18	few
TGTGCCAGCAGTTTCGATGGGCCGGACAGGCAGTTCTTC	CASSFDGPDRQFF	TRBJ2-1	.	TRBV28	few
TGTGCCAGCAAACAGGAGACTACGAACACCGGGGAGCTGTTTTTT	CASKQETTNTGELFF	TRBJ2-2	.	TRBV2	.
TGTGCCAGCAGCCCGAGGTCGTTGCGGCAAGAGACCCAGTACTTC	CASSPRSLRQETQYF	TRBJ2-5	.	TRBV28	.
TGCGCCAGCAGCTCTACAGGGGGCAGGGGCAACACTGAAGCTTTCTTT	CASSSTGGRGNTEAFF	TRBJ1-1	TRBD1	TRBV5-1	few
TGCAGTGCTCCCGGGACAGGTCCTCTATCCCCCTACGAGCAGTACTTC	CSAPGTGPLSPYEQYF	TRBJ2-7	TRBD1	TRBV20-1	few
TGTGCCAGCGAAACCACTATAGCGGGGGGCTACGAGCAGTACTTC	CASETTIAGGYEQYF	TRBJ2-7	TRBD2	TRBV7-9	few
TGCAGTGCTCAGACTAGACAAGAGACCCAGTACTTC	CSAQTRQETQYF	TRBJ2-5	.	TRBV20-1	.
TGCGCCAGCAGCCACGGGGACGGAGGCAGCACAGATACGCAGTATTTT	CASSHGDGGSTDTQYF	TRBJ2-3	.	TRBV4-1	few
TGTGCCAGCTCTCTCCCTTTGGGGAGTCAATCACTCCTCCACTTT	CASSLPLGSQSLLHF	TRBJ1-6	.	TRBV18	.
TGTGCCAGCAGCTGGAACATTGGGGGAGCCACCGGGGAGCTGTTTTTT	CASSWNIGGATGELFF	TRBJ2-2	.	TRBV5-5	.
TGCAGTGCTCACCGGGAGTCCTACGAGCAGTACTTC	CSAHRESYEQYF	TRBJ2-7	.	TRBV20-1	.
TGTGCCAGCAGCCAAATGGGACAGGTTCAGCCCCAGCATTTT	CASSQMGQVQPQHF	TRBJ1-5	TRBD1	TRBV4-2	few
TGTGCCAGTACCCTAGCCGGGTTGGTCGATGAGCAGTTCTTC	CASTLAGLVDEQFF	TRBJ2-1	.	TRBV19	few
TGTGCCAGCAGTTTGAGCGGGGCGCGGAGCACCGGGGAGCTGTTTTTT	CASSLSGARSTGELFF	TRBJ2-2	TRBD2	TRBV7-9	few
TGTGCCAGCAGCTTAGGCGGGAGCCACAATGAGCAGTTCTTC	CASSLGGSHNEQFF	TRBJ2-1	TRBD2	TRBV7-3	few
TGTGCCAGCAGCTTGTTCCAGGATTCCAACTATGGCTACACCTTC	CASSLFQDSNYGYTF	TRBJ1-2	.	TRBV5-5	.
TGTGCCAGCAGCAAATCTAGCGGGAGCACAGATACGCAGTATTTT	CASSKSSGSTDTQYF	TRBJ2-3	TRBD2	TRBV6-4	.
TGTGCCAGCAGCTTGTTTAGGCCGAGGGGGGGCACAGATACGCAGTATTTT	CASSLFRPRGGTDTQYF	TRBJ2-3	.	TRBV5-6	few